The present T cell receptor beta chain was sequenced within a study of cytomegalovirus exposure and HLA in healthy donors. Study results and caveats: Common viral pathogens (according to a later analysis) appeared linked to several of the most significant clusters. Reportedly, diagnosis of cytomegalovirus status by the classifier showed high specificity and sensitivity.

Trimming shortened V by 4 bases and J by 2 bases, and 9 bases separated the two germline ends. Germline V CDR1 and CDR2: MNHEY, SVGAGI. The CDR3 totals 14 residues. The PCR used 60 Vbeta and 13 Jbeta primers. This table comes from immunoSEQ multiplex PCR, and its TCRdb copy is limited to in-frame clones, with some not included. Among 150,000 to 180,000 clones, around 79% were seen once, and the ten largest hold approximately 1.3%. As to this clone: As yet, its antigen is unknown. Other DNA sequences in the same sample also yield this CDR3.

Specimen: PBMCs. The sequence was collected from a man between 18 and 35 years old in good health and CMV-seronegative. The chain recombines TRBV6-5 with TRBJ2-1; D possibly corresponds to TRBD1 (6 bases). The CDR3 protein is CASSSGGPYNEQFF. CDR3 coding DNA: TGTGCCAGCAGTTCTGGGGGCCCCTACAATGAGCAGTTCTTC.